This T cell receptor beta chain appears in the sequencing data of a study of T cells in Graves' hyperthyroidism and ophthalmopathy. Background on the study: Peripheral blood specimens were obtained at initial diagnosis, prior to any treatment. Study-wide results and limits: Most expanded thyroid clonotypes above 0.001 recurred in blood.

At least ten counts were recorded for this clonotype. Its antigen is unidentified. Amplified TCR beta CDR3 regions came from RNA transcripts. Initially, a first-round RT-PCR of the TCR CDR3 employed the HTBI primer set. TCRdb ran MiXCR on the multiplex PCR reads and lists one entry per CDR3 protein. The table includes around 450,000 distinct CDR3 sequences, 15% to 18% detected once. Diagnosis relied on clinical symptoms, serum thyroxine and TRAb, thyroid ultrasound and orbital computed tomography. PBMCs were derived from 10 ml fresh peripheral blood. CDR3 size: 14 residues. The germline CDR1 and CDR2 sequences are KGHSH and LQKENI. V gave up 4 bases and J gave up 0 bases; unmatched junction bases: 3.

J is TRBJ2-7 and V is TRBV18; TRBD2 aligns across 7 bases. This TCR came from a woman younger than 35 with Graves' hyperthyroidism. The sequencing input was blood. The CDR3 DNA reads TGTGCCAGCTCACAGGGGACTATCTCCTACGAGCAGTACTTC. Protein sequence: CASSQGTISYEQYF. The variable domain in full, completed from reference TRBV18 and TRBJ2-7, reads NAGVMQNPRHLVRRRGQEARLRCSPMKGHSHVYWYRQLPEEGLKFMVYLQKENIIDESGMPKERFSAEFPKEGPSILRIQQVVRGDSAAYFCASSQGTISYEQYFGPGTRLTVT.